This T cell receptor (beta chain) was profiled in a study of cytomegalovirus exposure and HLA in healthy donors. Study overall: Across almost 400 genotyped donors, 81% landed in the Caucasian-associated ancestry cluster.

Study conclusions and caveats: Later work showed greater clonal expansion in HLA-associated TCR beta chains than in equally common others. A later analysis found common viral pathogens apparently linked to several of the most significant clusters.

A word on this clone: What it binds is not known.

The V gene's germline CDR1 is SNHLY and CDR2 FYNNEI. Trimming removed 3 bases at V and 11 bases at J, with 20 bases between. The CDR3 extends over 16 amino acids. PCR amplification relied on 60 Vbeta primers (plus 13 Jbeta primers). In the authors' methods: Unique TCR beta chains totaled roughly 81 million in a later count, with about 11 million of them shared. Assay used: immunoSEQ multiplex PCR; TCRdb lists only in-frame clones, some missing. D and trimming were read from the DNA, whereas the V and J calls and clone size are those reported in that table. The table records 60,000 to 70,000 clones, roughly 78% of them present only once.

The J gene is TRBJ1-6, the V gene TRBV2, with a weak D call TRBD1 (5 bases). The material sequenced was PBMCs. The receptor was isolated from a man aged 40-49 years in good health and CMV-seronegative. DNA of the CDR3: TGTGCCAGCAGTGATCGCCAGGGTGGTAATAGGCCACCCCTCCACTTT. It yields the protein CASSDRQGGNRPPLHF.